This T cell receptor (beta chain) was captured in a study of OX40 agonist ivuxolimab in advanced cancers. Profiled with immunoSEQ multiplex PCR; TCRdb holds only in-frame clones, not every one. The sample shows 55,000 to 75,000 clones, approximately 90% of them seen only once. Germline values: CDR1 SEHNR, CDR2 FQNEAQ (reference sequence). The V end was cut by 5 bases, the J end by 5 bases, with 18 bases between. The length of the CDR3 is 15 residues. The sequence came from an adult with an advanced solid tumor such as melanoma, head and neck, liver or kidney cancer. This material consisted of CD4+ or CD8+ T cells sorted from blood, taken in a trial of the OX40 agonist ivuxolimab. This chain joins TRBV7-9 and TRBJ2-5; the D gene could be TRBD1 or TRBD2 (5 bases each). CDR3 region: CASSTRDLKWETQYF. CDR3 sequence (DNA): TGTGCCAGCAGCACCAGGGACCTCAAGTGGGAGACCCAGTACTTC.